This is a list of T cell receptor beta chains from one sample in a study of CD8+ T cells in alopecia areata. Assay used: immunoSEQ multiplex PCR; TCRdb lists only in-frame clones, some missing. The sample carries fewer than 250,000 clones, approximately 61% recorded once. The starting material was CD4+ T cells sorted from blood, obtained at week 0. Every receptor here comes from a human donor with alopecia areata. The CDR3 runs from the conserved cysteine through the conserved F or W. D genes are given only for firm matches. Rows may omit the clone size; those that give it use once, few, many or a size class.

>-|13|TRBD1|TRBV4-1|TRBJ2-7
CASSQGQGLEQYF
TGCGCCAGCAGCCAAGGACAGGGCCTCGAGCAGTACTTC
>-|13|TRBD1|TRBV6-1|TRBJ2-1
CASRGTGENEQFF
TGTGCCAGCAGGGGGACAGGGGAGAATGAGCAGTTCTTC
>-|11|-|TRBV30|TRBJ2-3
CAWSSGGNEYF
TGTGCCTGGAGTAGCGGAGGAAATGAGTATTTT
>-|16|TRBD1|TRBV7-9|TRBJ2-1
CASSRRDRGFYNEQFF
TGTGCCAGCAGCCGCCGGGACAGGGGGTTTTACAATGAGCAGTTCTTC
>once|12|-|TRBV5-4|TRBJ2-7
CASSLLGYEQYF
TGTGCCAGCAGCTTGCTCGGGTACGAGCAGTACTTC
>few|11|-|TRBV29-1|TRBJ2-7
CSVEVSWQQYF
TGCAGCGTTGAAGTCTCCTGGCAGCAGTACTTC
>-|13|-|TRBV7-6|TRBJ2-5
CASSSLDSQTQYF
TGTGCCAGCAGCTCCTTGGACAGCCAGACCCAGTACTTC
>-|16|TRBD2|TRBV7-9|TRBJ2-3
CASSFALAGEWDTQYF
TGTGCCAGCAGCTTCGCACTAGCGGGAGAGTGGGATACGCAGTATTTT
>-|12|TRBD1|TRBV29-1|TRBJ2-7
CSARTGSHEQYF
TGCAGCGCTCGGACAGGTTCCCACGAGCAGTACTTC
>-|12|-|TRBV4-2|TRBJ2-7
CASSQDLYEQYF
TGTGCCAGCAGCCAGGATCTCTACGAGCAGTACTTC
>-|14|-|TRBV5-6|TRBJ1-2
CASIPDRQTYGYTF
TGTGCCAGCATCCCGGATCGTCAGACCTATGGCTACACCTTC
>-|15|TRBD2|TRBV19|TRBJ2-1
CASNTGLAGGGEQFF
TGTGCCAGTAACACGGGACTAGCGGGAGGTGGTGAGCAGTTCTTC
>-|18|TRBD2|TRBV7-9|TRBJ2-1
CASSARRGSGRVYNEQFF
TGTGCCAGCAGCGCTCGGCGGGGTAGCGGGAGGGTCTACAATGAGCAGTTCTTC
>-|17|-|TRBV5-1|TRBJ2-6
CASSLEVPRRGANVLTF
TGCGCCAGCAGCTTGGAGGTTCCGCGACGTGGGGCCAACGTCCTGACTTTC
>once|15|-|TRBV15|TRBJ1-5
CATSRDQSGGGPQHF
TGTGCCACCAGCAGAGATCAGAGTGGGGGAGGGCCCCAGCATTTT
>-|13|-|TRBV29-1|TRBJ1-5
CSVEDIPAGPQHF
TGCAGCGTTGAAGATATCCCTGCCGGGCCCCAGCATTTT
>-|14|-|TRBV11-2|TRBJ1-2
CASSLDRGERGYTF
TGTGCCAGCAGCTTAGATCGTGGGGAGAGAGGCTACACCTTC
>few|15|-|TRBV19|TRBJ2-2
CASNLVTSSTGELFF
TGTGCCAGTAACCTAGTAACTTCGAGCACCGGGGAGCTGTTTTTT
>-|13|TRBD2|TRBV5-8|TRBJ2-1
CASSLNSGRGQFF
TGTGCCAGCAGCTTGAATAGCGGGAGGGGGCAGTTCTTC
>few|14|-|TRBV6-5|TRBJ1-1
CASSDANRNTEAFF
TGTGCCAGCAGTGATGCCAACAGGAACACTGAAGCTTTCTTT
>few|15|TRBD2|TRBV18|TRBJ2-1
CASSPPATSGDEQFF
TGTGCCAGCTCACCACCGGCGACTAGCGGGGATGAGCAGTTCTTC
>-|17|TRBD2|TRBV13|TRBJ2-7
CASSPRGPGLASYEQYF
TGTGCCAGCAGCCCTAGAGGACCGGGACTAGCCTCCTACGAGCAGTACTTC
>-|14|TRBD1|TRBV4-1|TRBJ1-1
CASSQSRDRGEAFF
TGCGCCAGCAGCCAATCCCGGGACAGGGGTGAAGCTTTCTTT
>-|16|-|TRBV11-2|TRBJ1-6
CASSLEDGRHNSPLHF
TGTGCCAGCAGCTTAGAGGACGGACGGCATAATTCACCCCTCCACTTT
>-|14|-|TRBV30|TRBJ1-6
CAWRTETDNSPLHF
TGTGCCTGGAGGACGGAGACAGATAATTCACCCCTCCACTTT
>few|15|-|TRBV4-2|TRBJ2-7
CASSQERTGSYEQYF
TGTGCCAGCAGCCAAGAACGTACCGGATCCTACGAGCAGTACTTC
>once|15|TRBD2|TRBV29-1|TRBJ2-7
CSGSGTSGTTYEQYF
TGCAGCGGGAGTGGGACTAGCGGGACAACCTACGAGCAGTACTTC
>-|12|-|TRBV28|TRBJ1-1
CASSLVPGEAFF
TGTGCCAGCAGTTTAGTCCCAGGAGAAGCTTTCTTT
>few|16|TRBD2|TRBV27|TRBJ2-5
CASSSRTSGTDETQYF
TGTGCCAGCAGTTCCCGGACTAGCGGAACAGATGAGACCCAGTACTTC
>-|14|-|TRBV29-1|TRBJ2-5
CSVEGSTVQETQYF
TGCAGCGTTGAAGGGTCGACGGTCCAAGAGACCCAGTACTTC
>few|16|TRBD1|TRBV11-1|TRBJ2-7
CASSYSAGTGSYEQYF
TGTGCCAGCAGCTATTCCGCCGGGACAGGGTCCTACGAGCAGTACTTC